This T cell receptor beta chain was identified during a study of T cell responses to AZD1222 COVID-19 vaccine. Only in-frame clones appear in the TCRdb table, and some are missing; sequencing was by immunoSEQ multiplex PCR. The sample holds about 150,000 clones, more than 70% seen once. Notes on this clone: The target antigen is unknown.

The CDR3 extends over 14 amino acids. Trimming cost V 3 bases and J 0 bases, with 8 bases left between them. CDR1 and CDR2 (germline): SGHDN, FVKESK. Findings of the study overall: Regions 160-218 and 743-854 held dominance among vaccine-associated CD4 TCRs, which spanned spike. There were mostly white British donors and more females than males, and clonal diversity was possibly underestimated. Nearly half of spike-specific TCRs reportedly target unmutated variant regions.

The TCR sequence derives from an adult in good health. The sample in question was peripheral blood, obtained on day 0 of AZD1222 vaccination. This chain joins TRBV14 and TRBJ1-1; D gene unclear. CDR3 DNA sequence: TGTGCCAGCAGCCACCGGACGGTGAACACTGAAGCTTTCTTT. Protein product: CASSHRTVNTEAFF.